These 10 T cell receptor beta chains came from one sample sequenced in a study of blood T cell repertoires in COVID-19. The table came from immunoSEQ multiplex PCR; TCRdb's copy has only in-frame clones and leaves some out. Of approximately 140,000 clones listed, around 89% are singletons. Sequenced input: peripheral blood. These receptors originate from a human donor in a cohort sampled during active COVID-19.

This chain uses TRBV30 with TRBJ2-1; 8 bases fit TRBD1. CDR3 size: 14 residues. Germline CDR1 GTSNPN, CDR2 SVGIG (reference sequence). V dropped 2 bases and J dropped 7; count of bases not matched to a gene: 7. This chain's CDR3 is CAWSLGQGLNEQFF. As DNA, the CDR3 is TGTGCCTGGAGTCTAGGACAGGGATTGAATGAGCAGTTCTTC.

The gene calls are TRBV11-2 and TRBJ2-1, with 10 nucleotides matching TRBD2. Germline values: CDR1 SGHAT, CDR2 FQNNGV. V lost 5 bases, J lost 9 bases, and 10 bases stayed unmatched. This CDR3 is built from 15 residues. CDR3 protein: CASSLESGGASEQFF. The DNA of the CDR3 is TGTGCCAGCAGCCTTGAAAGCGGGGGGGCCAGTGAGCAGTTCTTC.

The CDR3 protein is CATSRVTVFSYNEQFF. In DNA, the CDR3 is TGTGCCACCAGCAGAGTTACAGTATTTTCCTACAATGAGCAGTTCTTC. The chain carries TRBV15 and TRBJ2-1; D is uncertain. V lost 1 base, J lost 1 base, and 11 bases lay in between. Per the germline V gene, CDR1 is LNHNV and CDR2 is YYDKDF (reference sequence). The CDR3 length is 16 residues.

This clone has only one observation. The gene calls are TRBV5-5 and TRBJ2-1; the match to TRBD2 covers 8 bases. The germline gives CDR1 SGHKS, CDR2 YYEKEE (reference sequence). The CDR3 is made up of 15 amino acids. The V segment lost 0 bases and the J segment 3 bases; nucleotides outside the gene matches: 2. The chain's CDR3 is CASSLGGGRYNEQFF. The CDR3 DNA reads TGTGCCAGCAGCTTGGGCGGGGGGCGCTACAATGAGCAGTTCTTC.

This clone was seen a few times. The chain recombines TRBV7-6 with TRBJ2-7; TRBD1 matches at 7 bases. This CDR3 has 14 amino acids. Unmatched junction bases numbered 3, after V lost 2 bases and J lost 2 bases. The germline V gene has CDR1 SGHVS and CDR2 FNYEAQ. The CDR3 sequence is CASSLWDSAYEQYF. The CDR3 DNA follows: TGTGCCAGCAGCTTATGGGACAGCGCCTACGAGCAGTACTTC.

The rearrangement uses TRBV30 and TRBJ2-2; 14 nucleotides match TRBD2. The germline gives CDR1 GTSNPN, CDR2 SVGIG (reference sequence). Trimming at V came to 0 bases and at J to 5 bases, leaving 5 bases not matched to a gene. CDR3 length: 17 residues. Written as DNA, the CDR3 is TGTGCCTGGAGTGTTGGACTAGCGGGGGGAGAGACCGGGGAGCTGTTTTTT. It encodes CAWSVGLAGGETGELFF.

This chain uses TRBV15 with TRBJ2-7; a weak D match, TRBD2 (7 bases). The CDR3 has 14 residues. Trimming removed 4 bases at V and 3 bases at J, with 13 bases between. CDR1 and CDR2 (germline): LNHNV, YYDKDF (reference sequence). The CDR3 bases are TGTGCCACCAGCATGCCGGGGGGCCTCTACGAGCAGTACTTC. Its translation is CATSMPGGLYEQYF.

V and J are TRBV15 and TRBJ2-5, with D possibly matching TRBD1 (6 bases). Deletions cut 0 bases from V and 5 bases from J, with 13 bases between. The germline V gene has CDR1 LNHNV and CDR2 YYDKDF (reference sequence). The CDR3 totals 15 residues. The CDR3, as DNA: TGTGCCACCAGCAGAGAGGGGACAAGAGGGGAGACCCAGTACTTC. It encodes CATSREGTRGETQYF.

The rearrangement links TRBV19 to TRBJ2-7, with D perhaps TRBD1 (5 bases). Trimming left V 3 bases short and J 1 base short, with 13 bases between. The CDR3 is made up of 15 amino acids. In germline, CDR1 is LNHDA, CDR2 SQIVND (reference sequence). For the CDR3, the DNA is TGTGCCAGTAGTATCTTTGGGCAGGGATCCTACGAGCAGTACTTC. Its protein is CASSIFGQGSYEQYF.

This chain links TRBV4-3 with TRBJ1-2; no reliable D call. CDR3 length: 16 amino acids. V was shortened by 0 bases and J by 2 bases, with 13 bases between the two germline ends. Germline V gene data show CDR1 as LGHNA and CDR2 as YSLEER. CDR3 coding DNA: TGCGCCAGCAGCCAAGATCGGCAGGTCCAAAACTATGGCTACACCTTC. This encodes CASSQDRQVQNYGYTF.